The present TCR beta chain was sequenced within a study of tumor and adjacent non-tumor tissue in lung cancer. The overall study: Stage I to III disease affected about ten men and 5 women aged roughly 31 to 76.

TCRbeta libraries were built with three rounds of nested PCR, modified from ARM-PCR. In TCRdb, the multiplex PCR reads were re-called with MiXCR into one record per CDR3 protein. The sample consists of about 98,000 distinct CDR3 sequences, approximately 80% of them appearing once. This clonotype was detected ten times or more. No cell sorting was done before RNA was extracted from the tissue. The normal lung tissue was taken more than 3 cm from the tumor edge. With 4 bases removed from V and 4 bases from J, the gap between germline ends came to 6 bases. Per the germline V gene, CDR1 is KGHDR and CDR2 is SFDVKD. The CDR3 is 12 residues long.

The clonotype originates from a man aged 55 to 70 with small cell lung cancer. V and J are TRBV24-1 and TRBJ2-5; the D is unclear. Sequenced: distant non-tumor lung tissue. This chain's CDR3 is CATSDLGETQYF. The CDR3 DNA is TGTGCCACCAGTGACCTCGGAGAGACCCAGTACTTC.